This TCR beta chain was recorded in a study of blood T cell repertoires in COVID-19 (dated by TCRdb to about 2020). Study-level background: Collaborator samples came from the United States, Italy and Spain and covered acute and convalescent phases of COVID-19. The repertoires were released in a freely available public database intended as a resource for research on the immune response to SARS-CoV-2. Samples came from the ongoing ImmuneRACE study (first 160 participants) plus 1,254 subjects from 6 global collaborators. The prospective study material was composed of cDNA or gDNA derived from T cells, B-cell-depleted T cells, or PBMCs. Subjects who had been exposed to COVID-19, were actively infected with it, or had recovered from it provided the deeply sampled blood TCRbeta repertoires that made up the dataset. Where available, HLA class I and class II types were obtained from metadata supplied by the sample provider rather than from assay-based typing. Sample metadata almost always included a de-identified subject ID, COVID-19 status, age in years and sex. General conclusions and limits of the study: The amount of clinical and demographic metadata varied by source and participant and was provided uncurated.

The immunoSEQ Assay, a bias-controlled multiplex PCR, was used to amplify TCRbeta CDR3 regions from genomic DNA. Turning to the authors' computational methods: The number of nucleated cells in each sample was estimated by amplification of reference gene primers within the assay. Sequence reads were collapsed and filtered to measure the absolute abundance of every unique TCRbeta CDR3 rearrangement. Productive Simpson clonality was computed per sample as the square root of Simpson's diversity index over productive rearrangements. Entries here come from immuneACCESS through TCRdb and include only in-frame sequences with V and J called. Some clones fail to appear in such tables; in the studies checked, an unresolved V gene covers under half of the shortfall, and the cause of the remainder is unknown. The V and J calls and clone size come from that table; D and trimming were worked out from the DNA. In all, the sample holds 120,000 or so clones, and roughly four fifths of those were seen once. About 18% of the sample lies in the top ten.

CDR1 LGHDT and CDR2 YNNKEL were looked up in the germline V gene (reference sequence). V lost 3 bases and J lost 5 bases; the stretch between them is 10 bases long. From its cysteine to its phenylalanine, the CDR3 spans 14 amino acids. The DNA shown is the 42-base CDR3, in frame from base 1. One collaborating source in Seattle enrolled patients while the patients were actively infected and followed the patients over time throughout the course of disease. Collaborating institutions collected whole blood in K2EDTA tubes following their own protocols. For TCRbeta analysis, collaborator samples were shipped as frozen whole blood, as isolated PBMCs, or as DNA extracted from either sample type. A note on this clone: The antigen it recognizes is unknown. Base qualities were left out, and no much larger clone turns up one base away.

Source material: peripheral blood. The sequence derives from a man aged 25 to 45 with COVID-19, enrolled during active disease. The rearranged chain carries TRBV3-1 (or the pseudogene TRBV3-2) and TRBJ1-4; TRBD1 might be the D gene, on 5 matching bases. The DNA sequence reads TGTGCCAGCAGCCACCGGGAGGGGAATGAAAAACTGTTTTTT. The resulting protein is CASSHREGNEKLFF.